This TCR beta chain was identified in a study of T-cell memory formation after mild COVID-19. Across the study: TCR clusters were mostly confined to one donor each. Overall study results and limits: Day 37-peaking second-wave clones had unconfirmed SARS-CoV-2 specificity.

Constant-segment primers and 5'RACE yielded cDNA libraries for TCR alpha and TCR beta, each carrying sample barcodes and UMIs. One entry per CDR3 protein, called by TCRdb with MiXCR from the 5' RACE reads. The repertoire includes roughly 160,000 distinct CDR3 sequences, 13% of them detected once, and 2.5% to 3.5% sits in the top ten. Regarding this clonotype: Its specificity is unknown.

The CDR3 has 12 amino acids. Trimming took 4 bases from V and 6 from J, leaving 8 bases between them. The germline gives CDR1 SGHRS, CDR2 YFSETQ. The receptor comes from a young man who had mild COVID-19 (a few samples of this study predate the infection). Cell type and time point are not known. The chain couples TRBV5-1 to TRBJ2-4, with TRBD1 as a possible D gene (6 bases). Sequenced material: PBMCs or a T cell subset sorted from them (not recorded which). The CDR3 coding sequence is TGCGCCAGCAGCGTAGGGGGAAACATTCAGTACTTC. The encoded protein is CASSVGGNIQYF.